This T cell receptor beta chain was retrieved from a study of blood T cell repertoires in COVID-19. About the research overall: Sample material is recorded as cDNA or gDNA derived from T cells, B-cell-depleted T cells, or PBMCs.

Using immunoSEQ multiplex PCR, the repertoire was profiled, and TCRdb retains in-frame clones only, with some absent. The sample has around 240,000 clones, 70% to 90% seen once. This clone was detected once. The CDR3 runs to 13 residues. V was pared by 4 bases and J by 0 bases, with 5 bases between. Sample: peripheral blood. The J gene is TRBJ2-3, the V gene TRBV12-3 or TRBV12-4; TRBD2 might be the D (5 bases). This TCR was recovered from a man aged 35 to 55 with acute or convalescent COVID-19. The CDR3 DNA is TGTGCCAGCAGTTGGACTAGCACAGATACGCAGTATTTT. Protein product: CASSWTSTDTQYF.